This TCR beta chain is from a study of blood T cell repertoires in COVID-19. As for the study in general: The cDNA or gDNA used as material had been derived from T cells, B-cell-depleted T cells, or PBMCs.

Germline V gene sequence: CDR1 GTSNPN, CDR2 SVGIG (reference sequence). This CDR3 spans 13 amino acids. V was shortened by 5 bases and J by 5 bases, with 12 bases between the two germline ends. Original data processing: Amplification with reference gene primers provided the estimates of nucleated cell counts. TCRdb keeps only in-frame clones here, not all; method: immunoSEQ multiplex PCR. V and J calls and clone size are those listed in that table; D and trimming were worked out from the DNA. The table records roughly 220,000 clones, about 86% of them present only once. Participants had their cohort set by participant-reported clinical history. This clone was found a few times.

This receptor was obtained from a woman in her 40s with acute COVID-19. The chain combines TRBV30 with TRBJ2-2; TRBD1 might be the D (6 bases). The material sequenced was PBMCs or T cells enriched from blood (not recorded which). CDR3 residues: CAWARGATGELFF. For the CDR3, the DNA is TGTGCCTGGGCCAGGGGTGCAACCGGGGAGCTGTTTTTT.